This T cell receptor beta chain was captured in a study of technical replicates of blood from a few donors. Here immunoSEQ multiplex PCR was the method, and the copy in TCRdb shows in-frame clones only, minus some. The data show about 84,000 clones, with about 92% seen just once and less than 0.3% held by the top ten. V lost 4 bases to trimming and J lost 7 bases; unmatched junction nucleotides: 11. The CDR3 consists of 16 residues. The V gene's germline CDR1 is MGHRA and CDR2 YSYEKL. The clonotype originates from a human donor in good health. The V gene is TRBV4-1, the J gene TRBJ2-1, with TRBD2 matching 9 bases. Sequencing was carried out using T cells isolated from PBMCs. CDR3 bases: TGCGCCAGCAGCCCCCCAGGGGGACTAGCTCAGAATGAGCAGTTCTTC. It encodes CASSPPGGLAQNEQFF.